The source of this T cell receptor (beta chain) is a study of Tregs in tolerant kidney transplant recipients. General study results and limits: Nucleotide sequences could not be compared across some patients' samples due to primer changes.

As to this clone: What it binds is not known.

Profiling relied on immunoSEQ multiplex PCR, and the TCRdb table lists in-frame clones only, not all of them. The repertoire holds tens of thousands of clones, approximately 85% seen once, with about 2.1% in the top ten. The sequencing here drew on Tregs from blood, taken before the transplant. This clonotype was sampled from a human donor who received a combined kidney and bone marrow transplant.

CDR3 nucleotide sequence: TGCGCCAGCAGTGAGTCTAGGGACCCCTATGGCTACACCTTC. As protein: CASSESRDPYGYTF. V usage is TRBV10-2 and J usage is TRBJ1-2; weak D call: TRBD1 (5 bases). This CDR3 has 14 amino acids. Germline CDR1 WSHSY, CDR2 SAAADI. V lost 0 bases and J lost 4, with 9 bases in between.